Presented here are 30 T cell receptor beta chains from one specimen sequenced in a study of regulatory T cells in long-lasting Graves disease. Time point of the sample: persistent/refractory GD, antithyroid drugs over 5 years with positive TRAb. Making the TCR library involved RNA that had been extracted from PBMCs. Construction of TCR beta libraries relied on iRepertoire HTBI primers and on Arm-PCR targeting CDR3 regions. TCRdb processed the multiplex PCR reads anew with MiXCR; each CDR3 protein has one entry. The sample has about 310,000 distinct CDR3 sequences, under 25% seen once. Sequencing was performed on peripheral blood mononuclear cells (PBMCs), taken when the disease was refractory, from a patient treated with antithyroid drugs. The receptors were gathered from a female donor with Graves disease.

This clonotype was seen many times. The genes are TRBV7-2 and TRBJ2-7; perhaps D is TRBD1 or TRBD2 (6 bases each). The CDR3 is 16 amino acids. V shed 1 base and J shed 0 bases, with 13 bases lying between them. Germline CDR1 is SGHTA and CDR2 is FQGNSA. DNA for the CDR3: TGTGCCAGCAGCTTAGTGGGGGGCCCCAGCTCCTACGAGCAGTACTTC. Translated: CASSLVGGPSSYEQYF.

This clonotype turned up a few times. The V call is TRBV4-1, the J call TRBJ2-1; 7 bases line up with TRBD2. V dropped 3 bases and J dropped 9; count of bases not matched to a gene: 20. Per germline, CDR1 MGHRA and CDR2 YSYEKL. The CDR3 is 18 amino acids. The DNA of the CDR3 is TGCGCCAGCAGCCATCACCCTGCAGGGCGGGAGAAAGGGGCTGAGCAGTTCTTC. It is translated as CASSHHPAGREKGAEQFF.

This chain's CDR3 is CAIRDMDGTYEQYF. The CDR3 DNA reads as TGTGCCATCAGGGATATGGACGGAACCTACGAGCAGTACTTC. This chain connects TRBV10-3 to TRBJ2-7; D call uncertain. In germline, CDR1 is ENHRY, CDR2 SYGVKD. There are 14 residues in the CDR3. The V end was cut by 6 bases, the J end by 2 bases, with 14 bases between.

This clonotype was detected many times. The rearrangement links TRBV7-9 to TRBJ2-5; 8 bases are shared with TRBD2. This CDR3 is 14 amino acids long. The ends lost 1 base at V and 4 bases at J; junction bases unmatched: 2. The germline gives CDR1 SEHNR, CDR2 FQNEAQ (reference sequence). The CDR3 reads CASSLGLAGETQYF. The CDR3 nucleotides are TGTGCCAGCAGCTTAGGGCTAGCGGGAGAGACCCAGTACTTC. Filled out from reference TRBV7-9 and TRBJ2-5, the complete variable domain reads DTGVSQNPRHKITKRGQNVTFRCDPISEHNRLYWYRQTLGQGPEFLTYFQNEAQLEKSRLLSDRFSAERPKGSFSTLEIQRTEQGDSAMYLCASSLGLAGETQYFGPGTRLLVL.

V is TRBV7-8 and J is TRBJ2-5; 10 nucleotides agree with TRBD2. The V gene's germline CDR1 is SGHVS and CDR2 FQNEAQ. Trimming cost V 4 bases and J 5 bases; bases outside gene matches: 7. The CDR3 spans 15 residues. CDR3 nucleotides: TGTGCCAGCAGCTGGGGACTAGCGAGGAGGGAGACCCAGTACTTC. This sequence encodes CASSWGLARRETQYF.

The CDR3 DNA reads TGCGCCAGCAGCTTTAGGTATGGACGCCCAAACGGCAATGAGCAGTTCTTC. It yields the protein CASSFRYGRPNGNEQFF. The V and J genes are TRBV5-1 and TRBJ2-1; no reliable D call. This CDR3 has 17 residues. The germline gives CDR1 SGHRS, CDR2 YFSETQ. Trimming took off 2 bases at V and 6 bases at J, with 21 bases between the two ends. Using reference TRBV5-1 and TRBJ2-1 for the parts outside the CDR3, the full variable domain is KAGVTQTPRYLIKTRGQQVTLSCSPISGHRSVSWYQQTPGQGLQFLFEYFSETQRNKGNFPGRFSGRQFSNSRSEMNVSTLELGDSALYLCASSFRYGRPNGNEQFFGPGTRLTVL.

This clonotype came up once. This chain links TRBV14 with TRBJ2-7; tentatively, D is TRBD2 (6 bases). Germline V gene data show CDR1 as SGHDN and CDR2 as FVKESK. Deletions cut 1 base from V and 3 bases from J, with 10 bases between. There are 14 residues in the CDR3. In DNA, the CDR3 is TGTGCCAGCAGCCAAGCCCCGGGGGACTACGAGCAGTACTTC. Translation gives CASSQAPGDYEQYF.

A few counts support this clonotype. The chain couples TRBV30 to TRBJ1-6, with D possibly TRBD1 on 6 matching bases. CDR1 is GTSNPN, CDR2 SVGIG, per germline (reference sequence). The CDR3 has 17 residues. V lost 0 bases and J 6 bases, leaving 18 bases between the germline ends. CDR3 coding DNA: TGTGCCTGGAGTGTATCTGGAACAGGGAGATCTAATTCACCCCTCCACTTT. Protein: CAWSVSGTGRSNSPLHF.

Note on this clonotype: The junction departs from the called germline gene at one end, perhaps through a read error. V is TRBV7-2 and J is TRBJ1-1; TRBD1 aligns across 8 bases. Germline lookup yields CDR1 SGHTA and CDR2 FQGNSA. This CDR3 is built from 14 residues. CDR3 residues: CASSLEQGGTEAFF. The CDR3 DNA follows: TGCGCCAGCAGCTTGGAACAGGGGGGGACTGAAGCTTTCTTT.

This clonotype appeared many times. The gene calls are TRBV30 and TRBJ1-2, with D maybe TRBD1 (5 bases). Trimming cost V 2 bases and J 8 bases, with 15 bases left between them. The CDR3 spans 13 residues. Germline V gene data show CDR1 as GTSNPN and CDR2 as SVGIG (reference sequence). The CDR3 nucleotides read TGTGCCTGGAGTACCACCCAGGGACTCGGCTACACCTTC. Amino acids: CAWSTTQGLGYTF.

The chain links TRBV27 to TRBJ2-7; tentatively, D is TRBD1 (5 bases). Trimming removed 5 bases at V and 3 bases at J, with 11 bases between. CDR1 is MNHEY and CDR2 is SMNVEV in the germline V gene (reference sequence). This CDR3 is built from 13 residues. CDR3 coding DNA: TGTGCCAGCAGTCGGCAGGGAAACTACGAGCAGTACTTC. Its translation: CASSRQGNYEQYF.

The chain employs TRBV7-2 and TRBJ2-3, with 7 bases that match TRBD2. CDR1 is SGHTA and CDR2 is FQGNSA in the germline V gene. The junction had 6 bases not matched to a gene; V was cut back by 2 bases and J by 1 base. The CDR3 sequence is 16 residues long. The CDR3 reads CASSLFGSGRTDTQYF. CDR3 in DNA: TGTGCCAGCAGCTTATTTGGTAGCGGGCGCACAGATACGCAGTATTTT.

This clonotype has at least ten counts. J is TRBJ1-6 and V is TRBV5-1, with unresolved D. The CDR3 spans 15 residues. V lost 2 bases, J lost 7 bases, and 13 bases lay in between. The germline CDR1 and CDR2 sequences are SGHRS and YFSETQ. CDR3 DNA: TGCGCCAGCAGCTTATCCACCCCTGAGAATTCACCCCTCCACTTT. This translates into CASSLSTPENSPLHF.

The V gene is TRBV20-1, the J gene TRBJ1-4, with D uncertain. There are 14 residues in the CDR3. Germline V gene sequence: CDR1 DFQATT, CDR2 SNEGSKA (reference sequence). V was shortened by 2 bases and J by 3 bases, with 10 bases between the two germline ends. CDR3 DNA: TGCAGTGCTAGAATTACCACGCCTAATGAAAAACTGTTTTTT. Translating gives CSARITTPNEKLFF.

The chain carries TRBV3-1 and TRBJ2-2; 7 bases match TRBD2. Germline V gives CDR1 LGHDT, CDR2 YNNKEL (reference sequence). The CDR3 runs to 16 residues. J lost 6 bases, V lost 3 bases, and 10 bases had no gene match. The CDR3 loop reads CASSHIPTSLAGELFF. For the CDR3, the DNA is TGTGCCAGCAGCCACATCCCGACTAGCTTGGCCGGGGAGCTGTTTTTT.

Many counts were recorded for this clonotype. Written as DNA, the CDR3 is TGTGCCAGCAGCTCCACTAGCGGCTACGAGCAGTACTTC. Translating gives CASSSTSGYEQYF. V usage is TRBV7-8 and J usage is TRBJ2-7, with 8 bases aligning to TRBD2. Per germline, CDR1 SGHVS and CDR2 FQNEAQ. The CDR3 loop spans 13 amino acids. V shed 4 bases, J shed 3 bases, and the junction held 2 bases outside the gene matches.

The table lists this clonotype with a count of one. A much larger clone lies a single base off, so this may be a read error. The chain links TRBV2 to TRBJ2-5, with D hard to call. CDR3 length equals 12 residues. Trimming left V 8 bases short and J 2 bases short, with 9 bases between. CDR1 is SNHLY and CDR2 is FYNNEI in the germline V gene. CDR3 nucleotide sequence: TGTGCCAGCGGACGTGAACAAGAGACCCAGTACTTC. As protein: CASGREQETQYF.

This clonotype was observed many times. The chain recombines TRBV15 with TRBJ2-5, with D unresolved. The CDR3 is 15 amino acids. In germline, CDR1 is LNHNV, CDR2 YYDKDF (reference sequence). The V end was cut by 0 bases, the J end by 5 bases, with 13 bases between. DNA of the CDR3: TGTGCCACCAGCAGAGATGATTTAGCAGATGAGACCCAGTACTTC. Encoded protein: CATSRDDLADETQYF.

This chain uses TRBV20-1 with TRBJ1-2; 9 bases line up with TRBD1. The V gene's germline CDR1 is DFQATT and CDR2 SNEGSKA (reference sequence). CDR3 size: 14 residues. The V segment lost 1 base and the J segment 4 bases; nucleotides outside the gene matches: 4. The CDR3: CSARGDREAYGYTF. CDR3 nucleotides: TGCAGTGCTAGAGGGGACAGGGAGGCCTATGGCTACACCTTC.

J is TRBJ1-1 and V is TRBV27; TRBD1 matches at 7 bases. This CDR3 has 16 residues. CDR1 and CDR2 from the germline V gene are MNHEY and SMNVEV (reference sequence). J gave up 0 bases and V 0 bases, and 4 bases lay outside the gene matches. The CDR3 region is CASSLSSQGLNTEAFF. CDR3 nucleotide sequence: TGTGCCAGCAGTTTATCCTCACAGGGGTTGAACACTGAAGCTTTCTTT.

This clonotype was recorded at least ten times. CDR3 nucleotides: TGTGCCAGCACCTGGACAGCCTACGAGCAGTACTTC. Translation: CASTWTAYEQYF. The rearrangement links TRBV11-2 to TRBJ2-7; perhaps TRBD1 as D (6 bases). The germline V gene has CDR1 SGHAT and CDR2 FQNNGV. The CDR3 totals 12 residues. V lost 7 bases and J lost 2, with 9 bases in between.

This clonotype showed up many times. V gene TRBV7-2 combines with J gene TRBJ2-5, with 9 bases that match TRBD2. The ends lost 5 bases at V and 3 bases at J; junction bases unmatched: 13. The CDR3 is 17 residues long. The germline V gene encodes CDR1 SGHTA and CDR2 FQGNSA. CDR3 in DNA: TGTGCCAGCAGCCCCAGAACCGTTAGCGGGAGAGAAGAGACCCAGTACTTC. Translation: CASSPRTVSGREETQYF.

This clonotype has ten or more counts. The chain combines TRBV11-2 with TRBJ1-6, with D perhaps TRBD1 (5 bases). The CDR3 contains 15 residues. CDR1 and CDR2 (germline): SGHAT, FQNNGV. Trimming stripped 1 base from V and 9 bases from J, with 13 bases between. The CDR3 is CASSLASGIISPLHF. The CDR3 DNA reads TGTGCCAGCAGCTTAGCGTCAGGGATCATTTCACCCCTCCACTTT.

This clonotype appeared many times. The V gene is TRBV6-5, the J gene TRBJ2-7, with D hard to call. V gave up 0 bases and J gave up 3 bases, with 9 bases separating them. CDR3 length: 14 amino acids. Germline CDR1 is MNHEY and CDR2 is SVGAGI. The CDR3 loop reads CASSYSRPLYEQYF. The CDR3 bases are TGTGCCAGCAGTTACTCGAGACCGCTCTACGAGCAGTACTTC.

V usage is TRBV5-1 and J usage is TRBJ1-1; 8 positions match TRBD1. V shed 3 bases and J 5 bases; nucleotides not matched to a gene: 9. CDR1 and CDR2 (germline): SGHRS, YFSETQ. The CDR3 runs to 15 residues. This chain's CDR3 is CASSYFTGGDTEAFF. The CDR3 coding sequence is TGCGCCAGCAGCTACTTTACAGGGGGGGATACTGAAGCTTTCTTT.

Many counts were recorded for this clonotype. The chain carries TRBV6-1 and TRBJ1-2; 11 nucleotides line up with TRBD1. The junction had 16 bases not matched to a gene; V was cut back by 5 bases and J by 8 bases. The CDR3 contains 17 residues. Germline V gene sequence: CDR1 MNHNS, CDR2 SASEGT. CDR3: CASSPSPGQGVMGGYTF. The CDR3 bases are TGTGCCAGCAGTCCCTCACCGGGACAGGGGGTAATGGGGGGCTACACCTTC.

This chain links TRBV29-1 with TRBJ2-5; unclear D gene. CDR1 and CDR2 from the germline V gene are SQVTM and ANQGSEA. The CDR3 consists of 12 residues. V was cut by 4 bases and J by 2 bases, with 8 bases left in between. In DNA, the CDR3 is TGCAGCGTTGGCGCAGAACAAGAGACCCAGTACTTC. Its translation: CSVGAEQETQYF.

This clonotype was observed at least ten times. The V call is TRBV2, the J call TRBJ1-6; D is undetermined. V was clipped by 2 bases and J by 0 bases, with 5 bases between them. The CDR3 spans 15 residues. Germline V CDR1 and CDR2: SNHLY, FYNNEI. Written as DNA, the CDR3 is TGTGCCAGCAGTGAACAGAGCTCCTATAATTCACCCCTCCACTTT. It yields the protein CASSEQSSYNSPLHF.

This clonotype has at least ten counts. The CDR3 sequence is CASSLSVTGANVLTF. The CDR3 coding sequence is TGCGCCAGCAGCTTATCAGTCACCGGGGCCAACGTCCTGACTTTC. This rearrangement joins TRBV5-1 to TRBJ2-6; D is undetermined. The CDR3 extends over 15 amino acids. Germline V gene sequence: CDR1 SGHRS, CDR2 YFSETQ. V shed 2 bases and J shed 4 bases, with 10 bases lying between them.

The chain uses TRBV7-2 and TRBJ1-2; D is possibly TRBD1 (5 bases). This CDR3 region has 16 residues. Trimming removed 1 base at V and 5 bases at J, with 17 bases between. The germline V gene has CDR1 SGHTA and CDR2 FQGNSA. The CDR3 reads CASSLDASREIYGYTF. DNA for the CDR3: TGTGCCAGCAGCTTAGATGCGTCCAGGGAAATTTATGGCTACACCTTC.